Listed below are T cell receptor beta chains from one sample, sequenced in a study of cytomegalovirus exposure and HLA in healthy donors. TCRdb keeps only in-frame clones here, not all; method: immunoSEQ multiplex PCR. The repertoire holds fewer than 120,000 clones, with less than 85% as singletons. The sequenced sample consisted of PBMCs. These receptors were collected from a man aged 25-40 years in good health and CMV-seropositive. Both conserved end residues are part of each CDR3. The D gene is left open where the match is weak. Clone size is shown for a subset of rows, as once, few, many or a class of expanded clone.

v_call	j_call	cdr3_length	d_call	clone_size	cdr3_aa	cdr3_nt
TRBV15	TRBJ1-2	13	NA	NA	CATLPGDYYGYTF	TGTGCCACCTTACCAGGGGATTACTATGGCTACACCTTC
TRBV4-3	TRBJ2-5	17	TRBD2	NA	CASSRLTSGGGQETQYF	TGCGCCAGCAGCCGCCTCACTAGCGGGGGGGGGCAAGAGACCCAGTACTTC
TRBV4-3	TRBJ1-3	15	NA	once	CASSQSQGSGNTIYF	TGCGCCAGCAGCCAAAGTCAGGGTAGTGGAAACACCATATATTTT
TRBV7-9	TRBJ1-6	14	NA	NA	CASSFPRYNSPLHF	TGTGCCAGCAGCTTTCCACGGTATAATTCACCCCTCCACTTT
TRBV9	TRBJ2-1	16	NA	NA	CASSPTTGWTYNEQFF	TGTGCCAGCAGCCCTACTACAGGGTGGACCTACAATGAGCAGTTCTTC
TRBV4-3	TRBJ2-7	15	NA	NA	CASSQDLQGPYEQYF	TGCGCCAGCAGCCAAGATCTACAGGGCCCCTACGAGCAGTACTTC
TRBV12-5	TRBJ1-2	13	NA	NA	CASGLWPGGGYTF	TGTGCTAGTGGTCTCTGGCCCGGAGGGGGCTACACCTTC
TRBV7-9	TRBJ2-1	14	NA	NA	CASLSGSSYNEQFF	TGTGCCAGCCTATCGGGGAGCTCCTACAATGAGCAGTTCTTC
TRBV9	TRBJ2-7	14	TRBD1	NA	CASSKGQGPYEQYF	TGTGCCAGCAGCAAGGGACAGGGTCCCTACGAGCAGTACTTC
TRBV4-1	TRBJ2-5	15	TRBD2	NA	CASSQGSSGGMTQYF	TGCGCCAGCAGCCAAGGGTCTAGCGGGGGGATGACCCAGTACTTC
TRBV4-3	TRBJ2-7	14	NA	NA	CASSQVGAAYEQYF	TGCGCCAGCAGCCAAGTGGGAGCCGCCTACGAGCAGTACTTC
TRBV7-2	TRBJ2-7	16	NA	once	CASSSGAGRSSYEQYF	TGTGCCAGCAGCTCAGGGGCAGGCCGAAGCTCCTACGAGCAGTACTTC
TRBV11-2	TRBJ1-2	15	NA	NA	CASSKNRQDFTGYTF	TGTGCCAGCAGCAAAAACCGACAGGACTTCACCGGCTACACCTTC
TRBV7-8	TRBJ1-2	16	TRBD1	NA	CASSLTGGGPAYGYTF	TGTGCCAGCAGCCTCACAGGGGGGGGCCCTGCCTATGGCTACACCTTC
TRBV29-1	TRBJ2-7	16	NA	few	CSVWAGTRDTPYEQYF	TGCAGCGTTTGGGCCGGGACAAGGGATACGCCTTACGAGCAGTACTTC
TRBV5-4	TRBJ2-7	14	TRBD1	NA	CASSDRGIPYEQYF	TGTGCCAGCAGCGACAGGGGAATACCCTACGAGCAGTACTTC
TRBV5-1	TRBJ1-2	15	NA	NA	CASSLDQGGRDGYTF	TGCGCCAGCAGCTTGGATCAGGGAGGAAGAGATGGCTACACCTTC
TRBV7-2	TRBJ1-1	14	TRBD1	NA	CASSVRDRGTEAFF	TGTGCCAGCAGCGTCCGGGACAGGGGGACTGAAGCTTTCTTT
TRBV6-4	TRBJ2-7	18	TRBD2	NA	CASSDLRPGTRSSYEQYF	TGTGCCAGCAGTGATCTTAGACCGGGGACTAGGAGCTCCTACGAGCAGTACTTC
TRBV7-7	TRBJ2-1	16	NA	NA	CASSPWVGGRVNEQFF	TGTGCCAGCAGCCCCTGGGTGGGGGGGCGAGTAAATGAGCAGTTCTTC
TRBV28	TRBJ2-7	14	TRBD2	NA	CASSTSGQSHEQYF	TGTGCCAGCAGCACTAGCGGCCAGAGCCACGAGCAGTACTTC
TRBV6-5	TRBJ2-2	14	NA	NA	CASSSRVNTGELFF	TGTGCCAGCAGTTCCAGGGTGAACACCGGGGAGCTGTTTTTT
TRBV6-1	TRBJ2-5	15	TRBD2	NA	CASSEERGGGETQYF	TGTGCCAGCAGTGAAGAAAGAGGCGGGGGAGAGACCCAGTACTTC
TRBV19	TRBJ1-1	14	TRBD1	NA	CASSILQGASGAFF	TGTGCCAGTAGTATCTTGCAGGGGGCCAGTGGAGCTTTCTTT
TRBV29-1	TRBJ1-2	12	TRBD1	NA	CSADRETYGYTF	TGCAGCGCGGACAGGGAGACCTATGGCTACACCTTC
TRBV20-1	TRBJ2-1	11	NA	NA	CSADLANEQFF	TGCAGTGCTGATCTAGCAAATGAGCAGTTCTTC
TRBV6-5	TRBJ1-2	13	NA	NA	CASRLEHNYGYTF	TGTGCCAGCAGATTAGAGCATAACTATGGCTACACCTTC
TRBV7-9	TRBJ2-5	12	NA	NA	CASSLAGEEVYF	TGTGCCAGCAGCTTAGCCGGGGAGGAGGTGTACTTC
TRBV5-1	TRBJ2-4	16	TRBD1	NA	CASSPDRRSDQNIQYF	TGCGCCAGCAGCCCGGACAGGCGGTCGGACCAAAACATTCAGTACTTC